This T cell receptor beta chain came from a study of cytomegalovirus exposure and HLA in healthy donors. Trimming shortened V by 2 bases and J by 4 bases, and 11 bases separated the two germline ends. This CDR3 region has 14 residues. Germline CDR1 is SEHNR and CDR2 is FQNEAQ (reference sequence). This clone was observed a few times. No antigen is known for it. PCR was performed using 60 Vbeta and 13 Jbeta primers. The protocol was immunoSEQ multiplex PCR, while the TCRdb copy is restricted to in-frame clones and leaves out a portion. The sample lists about 130,000 clones, around 80% occurring once. General observations from the study: Follow-up analysis found HLA locus-dependent TCR association rates, highest for DRB1 and lowest for HLA-C. CMV antigen specificity of three CMV-associated chains was confirmed in vitro.

V gene TRBV7-9 combines with J gene TRBJ1-1, with a weak D call TRBD1 (5 bases). Sample: PBMCs. This TCR came from a woman aged 50 to 65 in good health and CMV-seronegative. The chain's CDR3 is CASSLHGGGTEAFF. The DNA for the CDR3 is TGTGCCAGCAGCTTACATGGGGGGGGCACTGAAGCTTTCTTT.